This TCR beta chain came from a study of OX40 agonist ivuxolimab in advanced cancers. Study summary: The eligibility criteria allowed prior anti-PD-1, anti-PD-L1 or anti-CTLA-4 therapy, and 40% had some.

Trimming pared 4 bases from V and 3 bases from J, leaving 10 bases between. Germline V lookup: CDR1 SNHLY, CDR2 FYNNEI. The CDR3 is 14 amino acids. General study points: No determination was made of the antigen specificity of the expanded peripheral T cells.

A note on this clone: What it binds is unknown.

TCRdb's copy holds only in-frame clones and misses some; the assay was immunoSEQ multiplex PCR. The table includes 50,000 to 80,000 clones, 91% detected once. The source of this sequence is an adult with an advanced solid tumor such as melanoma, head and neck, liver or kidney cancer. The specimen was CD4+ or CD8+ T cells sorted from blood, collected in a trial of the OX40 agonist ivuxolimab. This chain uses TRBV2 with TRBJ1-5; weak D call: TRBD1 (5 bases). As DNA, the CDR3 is TGTGCCAGCAGTGGAGGGGCCCCCAATCAGCCCCAGCATTTT. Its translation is CASSGGAPNQPQHF.